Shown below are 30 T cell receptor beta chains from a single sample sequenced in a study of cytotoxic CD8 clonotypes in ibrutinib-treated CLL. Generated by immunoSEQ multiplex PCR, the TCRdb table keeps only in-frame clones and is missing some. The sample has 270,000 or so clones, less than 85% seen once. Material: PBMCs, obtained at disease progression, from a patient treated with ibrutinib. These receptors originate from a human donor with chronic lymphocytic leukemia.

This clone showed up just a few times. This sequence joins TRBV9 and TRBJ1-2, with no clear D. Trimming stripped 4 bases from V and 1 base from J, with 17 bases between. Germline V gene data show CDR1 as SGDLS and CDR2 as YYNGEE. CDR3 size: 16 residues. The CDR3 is CASSPEAGRVNYGYTF. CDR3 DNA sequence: TGTGCCAGCAGCCCAGAGGCGGGCAGAGTTAACTATGGCTACACCTTC.

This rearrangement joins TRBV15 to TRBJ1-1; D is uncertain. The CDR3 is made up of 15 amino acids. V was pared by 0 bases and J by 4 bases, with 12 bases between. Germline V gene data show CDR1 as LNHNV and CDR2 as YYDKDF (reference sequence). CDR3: CATSRDPGSATEAFF. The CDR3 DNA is TGTGCCACCAGCAGAGACCCAGGTTCGGCCACTGAAGCTTTCTTT.

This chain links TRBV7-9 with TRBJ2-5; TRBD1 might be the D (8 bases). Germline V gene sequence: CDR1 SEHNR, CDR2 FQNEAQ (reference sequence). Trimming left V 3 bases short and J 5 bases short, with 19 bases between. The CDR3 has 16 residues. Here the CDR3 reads CASSFRGRGREETQYF. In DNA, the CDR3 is TGTGCCAGCAGCTTCAGGGGCAGGGGGCGGGAGGAGACCCAGTACTTC.

The CDR3 loop is CASSQDLQDRAEKLFF. Written as DNA, the CDR3 is TGTGCCAGCAGCCAAGATCTGCAGGACAGGGCCGAAAAACTGTTTTTT. The chain uses TRBV14 and TRBJ1-4; 8 positions match TRBD1. The CDR3 is made up of 16 amino acids. The germline gives CDR1 SGHDN, CDR2 FVKESK. V gave up 0 bases and J gave up 8 bases; unmatched junction bases: 8.

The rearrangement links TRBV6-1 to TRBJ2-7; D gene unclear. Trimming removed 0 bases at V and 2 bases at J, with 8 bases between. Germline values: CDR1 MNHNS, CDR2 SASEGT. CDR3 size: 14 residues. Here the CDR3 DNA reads TGTGCCAGCAGTGAAGCTTGGGCGACCTACGAGCAGTACTTC. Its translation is CASSEAWATYEQYF.

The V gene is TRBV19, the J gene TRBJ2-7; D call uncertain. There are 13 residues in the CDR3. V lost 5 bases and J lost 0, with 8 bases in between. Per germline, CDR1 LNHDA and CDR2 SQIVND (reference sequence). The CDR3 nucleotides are TGTGCCAGTAGTTTCTACGGCTCCTACGAGCAGTACTTC. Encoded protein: CASSFYGSYEQYF.

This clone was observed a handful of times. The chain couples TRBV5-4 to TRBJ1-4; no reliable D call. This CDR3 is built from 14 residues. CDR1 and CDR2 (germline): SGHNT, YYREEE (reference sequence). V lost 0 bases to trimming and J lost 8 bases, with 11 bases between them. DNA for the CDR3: TGTGCCAGCAGCTTGGCGGCAGCAGGCGAAAAACTGTTTTTT. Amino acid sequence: CASSLAAAGEKLFF.

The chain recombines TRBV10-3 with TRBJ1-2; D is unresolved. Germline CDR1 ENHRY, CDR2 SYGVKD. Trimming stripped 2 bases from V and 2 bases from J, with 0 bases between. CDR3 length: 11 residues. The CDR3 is CAISENYGYTF. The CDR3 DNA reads TGTGCCATCAGTGAGAACTATGGCTACACCTTC.

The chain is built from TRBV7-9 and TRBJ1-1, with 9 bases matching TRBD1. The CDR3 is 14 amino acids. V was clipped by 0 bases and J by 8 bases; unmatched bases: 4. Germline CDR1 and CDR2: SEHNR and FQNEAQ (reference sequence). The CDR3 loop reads CASSLAGGQGEAFF. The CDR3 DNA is TGTGCCAGCAGCTTAGCAGGTGGACAGGGGGAAGCTTTCTTT.

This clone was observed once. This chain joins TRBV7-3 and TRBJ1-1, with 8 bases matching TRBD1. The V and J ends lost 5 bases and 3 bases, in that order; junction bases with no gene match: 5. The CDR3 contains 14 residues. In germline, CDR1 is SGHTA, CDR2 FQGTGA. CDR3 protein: CASSPGGEDTEAFF. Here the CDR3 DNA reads TGTGCCAGCAGCCCAGGGGGCGAGGACACTGAAGCTTTCTTT.

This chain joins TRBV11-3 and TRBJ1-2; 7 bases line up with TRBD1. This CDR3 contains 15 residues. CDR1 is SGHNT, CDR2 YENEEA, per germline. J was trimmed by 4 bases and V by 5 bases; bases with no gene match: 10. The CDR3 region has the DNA TGTGCCAGCAGCCTCATAGGACAGGAGGGCTATGGCTACACCTTC. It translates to CASSLIGQEGYGYTF.

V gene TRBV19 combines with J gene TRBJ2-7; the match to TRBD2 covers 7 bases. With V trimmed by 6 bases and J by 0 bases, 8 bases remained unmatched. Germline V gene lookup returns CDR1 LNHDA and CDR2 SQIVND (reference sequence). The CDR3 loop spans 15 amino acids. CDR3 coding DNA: TGTGCCAGTAGGTCGCGGGAGCAGATCTCCTACGAGCAGTACTTC. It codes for CASRSREQISYEQYF. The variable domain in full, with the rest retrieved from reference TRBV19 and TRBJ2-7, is DGGITQSPKYLFRKEGQNVTLSCEQNLNHDAMYWYRQDPGQGLRLIYYSQIVNDFQKGDIAEGYSVSREKKESFPLTVTSAQKNPTAFYLCASRSREQISYEQYFGPGTRLTVT.

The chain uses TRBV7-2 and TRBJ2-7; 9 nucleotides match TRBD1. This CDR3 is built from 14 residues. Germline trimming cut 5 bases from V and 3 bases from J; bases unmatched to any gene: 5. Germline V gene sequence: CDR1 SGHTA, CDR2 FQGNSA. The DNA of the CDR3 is TGTGCCAGCAGCCCCTCGGGACAGGGCTACGAGCAGTACTTC. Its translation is CASSPSGQGYEQYF.

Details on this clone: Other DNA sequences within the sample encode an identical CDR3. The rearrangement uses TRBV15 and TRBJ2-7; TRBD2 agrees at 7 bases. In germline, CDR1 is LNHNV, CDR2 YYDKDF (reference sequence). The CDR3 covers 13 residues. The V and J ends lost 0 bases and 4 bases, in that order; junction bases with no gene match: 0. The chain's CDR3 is CATSREGGYEQYF. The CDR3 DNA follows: TGTGCCACCAGCAGAGAGGGGGGGTACGAGCAGTACTTC.

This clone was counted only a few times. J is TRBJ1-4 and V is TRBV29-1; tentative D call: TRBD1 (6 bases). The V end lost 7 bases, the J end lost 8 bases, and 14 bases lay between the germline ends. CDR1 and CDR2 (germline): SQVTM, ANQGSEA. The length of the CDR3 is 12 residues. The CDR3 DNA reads TGCAGCGCGACAGGTGATTGGGAAAAACTGTTTTTT. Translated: CSATGDWEKLFF.

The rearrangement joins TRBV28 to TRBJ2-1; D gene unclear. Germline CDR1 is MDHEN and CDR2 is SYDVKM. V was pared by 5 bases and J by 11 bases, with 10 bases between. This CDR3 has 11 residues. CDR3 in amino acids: CASSNFLQQFF. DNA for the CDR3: TGTGCCAGCAGTAACTTCCTCCAGCAGTTCTTC.

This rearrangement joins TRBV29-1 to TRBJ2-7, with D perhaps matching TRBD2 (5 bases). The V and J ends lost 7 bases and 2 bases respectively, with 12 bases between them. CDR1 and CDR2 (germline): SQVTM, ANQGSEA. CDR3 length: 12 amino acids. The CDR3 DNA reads TGCAGCGCAAAAAGAGGGACCTACGAGCAGTACTTC. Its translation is CSAKRGTYEQYF.

Here the CDR3 reads CASSWGRGEAFF. CDR3 in DNA: TGTGCCAGTAGTTGGGGCAGGGGTGAAGCTTTCTTT. The rearrangement links TRBV19 to TRBJ1-1, with D possibly being TRBD1 (6 bases). The CDR3 runs to 12 residues. Per germline, CDR1 LNHDA and CDR2 SQIVND (reference sequence). V dropped 5 bases and J dropped 7 bases, with 11 bases sitting between them. The whole variable domain, remainder taken from reference TRBV19 and TRBJ1-1, is DGGITQSPKYLFRKEGQNVTLSCEQNLNHDAMYWYRQDPGQGLRLIYYSQIVNDFQKGDIAEGYSVSREKKESFPLTVTSAQKNPTAFYLCASSWGRGEAFFGQGTRLTVV.

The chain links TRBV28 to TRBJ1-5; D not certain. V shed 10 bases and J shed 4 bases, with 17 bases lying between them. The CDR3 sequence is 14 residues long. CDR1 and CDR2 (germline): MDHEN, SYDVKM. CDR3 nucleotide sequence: TGTGCCACCTCTCCCTGGGGTTTTAATCAGCCCCAGCATTTT. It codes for CATSPWGFNQPQHF.

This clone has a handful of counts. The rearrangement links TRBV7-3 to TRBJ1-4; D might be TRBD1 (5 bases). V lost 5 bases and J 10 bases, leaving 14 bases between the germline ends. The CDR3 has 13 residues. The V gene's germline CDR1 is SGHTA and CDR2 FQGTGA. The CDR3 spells CASSKAGLGKLFF. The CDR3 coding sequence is TGTGCCAGCAGCAAAGCAGGGTTAGGAAAACTGTTTTTT.

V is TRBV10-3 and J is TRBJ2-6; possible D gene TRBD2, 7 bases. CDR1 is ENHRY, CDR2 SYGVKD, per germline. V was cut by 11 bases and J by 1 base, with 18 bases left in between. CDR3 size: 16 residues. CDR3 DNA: TGTGCCTCCACAGGGAGGGATCCTTCTGGGGCCAACGTCCTGACTTTC. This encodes CASTGRDPSGANVLTF.

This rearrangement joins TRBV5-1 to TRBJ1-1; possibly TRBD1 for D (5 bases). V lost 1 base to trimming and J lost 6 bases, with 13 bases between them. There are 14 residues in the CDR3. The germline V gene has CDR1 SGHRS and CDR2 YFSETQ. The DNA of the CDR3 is TGCGCCAGCAGCTTGCAAGGGGTGAGGGCTGAAGCTTTCTTT. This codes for CASSLQGVRAEAFF.

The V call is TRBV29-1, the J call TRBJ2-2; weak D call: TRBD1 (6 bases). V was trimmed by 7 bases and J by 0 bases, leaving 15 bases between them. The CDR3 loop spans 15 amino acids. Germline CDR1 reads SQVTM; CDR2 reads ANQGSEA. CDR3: CSARDNPANTGELFF. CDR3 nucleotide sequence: TGCAGCGCCAGGGACAACCCAGCGAACACCGGGGAGCTGTTTTTT.

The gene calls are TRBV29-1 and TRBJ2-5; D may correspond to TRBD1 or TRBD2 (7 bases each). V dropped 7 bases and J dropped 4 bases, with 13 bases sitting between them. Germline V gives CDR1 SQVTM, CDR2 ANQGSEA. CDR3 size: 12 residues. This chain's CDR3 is CSAQGGAETQYF. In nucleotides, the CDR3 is TGCAGCGCCCAGGGGGGGGCAGAGACCCAGTACTTC. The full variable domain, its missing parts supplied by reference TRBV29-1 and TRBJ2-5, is SAVISQKPSRDICQRGTSLTIQCQVDSQVTMMFWYRQQPGQSLTLIATANQGSEATYESGFVIDKFPISRPNLTFSTLTVSNMSPEDSSIYLCSAQGGAETQYFGPGTRLLVL.

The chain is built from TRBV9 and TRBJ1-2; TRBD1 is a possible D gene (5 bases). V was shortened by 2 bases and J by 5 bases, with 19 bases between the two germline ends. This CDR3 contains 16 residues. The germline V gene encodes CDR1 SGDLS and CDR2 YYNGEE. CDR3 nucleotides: TGTGCCAGCAGCGTTTGGGGACGACGGAGCTTTTATGGCTACACCTTC. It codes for CASSVWGRRSFYGYTF.

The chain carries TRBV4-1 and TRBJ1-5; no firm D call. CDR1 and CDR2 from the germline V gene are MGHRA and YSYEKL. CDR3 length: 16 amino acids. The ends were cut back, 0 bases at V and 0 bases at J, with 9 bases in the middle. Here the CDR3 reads CASSQDRLHSNQPQHF. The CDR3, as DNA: TGCGCCAGCAGCCAAGATCGCCTTCATAGCAATCAGCCCCAGCATTTT.

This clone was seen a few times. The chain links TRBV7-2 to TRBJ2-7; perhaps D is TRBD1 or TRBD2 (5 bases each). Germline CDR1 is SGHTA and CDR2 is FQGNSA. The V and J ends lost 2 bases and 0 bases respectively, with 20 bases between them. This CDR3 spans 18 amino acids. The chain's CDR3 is CASSLHHSGTFSSYEQYF. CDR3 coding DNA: TGTGCCAGCAGCTTACACCACTCTGGGACCTTTAGCTCCTACGAGCAGTACTTC. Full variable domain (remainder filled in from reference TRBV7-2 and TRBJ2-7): GAGVSQSPSNKVTEKGKDVELRCDPISGHTALYWYRQSLGQGLEFLIYFQGNSAPDKSGLPSDRFSAERTGGSVSTLTIQRTQQEDSAVYLCASSLHHSGTFSSYEQYFGPGTRLTVT.

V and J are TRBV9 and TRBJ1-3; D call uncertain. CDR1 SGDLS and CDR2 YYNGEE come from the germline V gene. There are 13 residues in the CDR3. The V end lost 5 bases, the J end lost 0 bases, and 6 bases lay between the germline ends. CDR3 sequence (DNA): TGTGCCAGCAGGGGCGGCTCTGGAAACACCATATATTTT. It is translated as CASRGGSGNTIYF.

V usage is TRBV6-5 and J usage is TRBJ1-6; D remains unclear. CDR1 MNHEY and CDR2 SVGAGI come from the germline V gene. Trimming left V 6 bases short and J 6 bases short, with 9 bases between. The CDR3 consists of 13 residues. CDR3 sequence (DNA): TGTGCCAGCAGCCGGGGAATTAATTCACCCCTCCACTTT. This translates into CASSRGINSPLHF.

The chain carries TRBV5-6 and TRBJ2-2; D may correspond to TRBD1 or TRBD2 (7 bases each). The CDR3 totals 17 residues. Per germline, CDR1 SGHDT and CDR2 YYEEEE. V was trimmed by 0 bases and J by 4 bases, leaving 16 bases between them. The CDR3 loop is CASSLDVTGEGTGELFF. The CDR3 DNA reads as TGTGCCAGCAGCTTGGATGTAACAGGGGAGGGCACCGGGGAGCTGTTTTTT.